These 26 T cell receptor beta chains were all obtained from the same sample, sequenced in a study of glioma-infiltrating T cells after dendritic cell vaccination. This sample's time point: after dendritic cell vaccination, including at tumor progression/relapse. Measured with immunoSEQ multiplex PCR; TCRdb has only the in-frame clones, and not every one. Found here are about 76,000 clones, roughly 87% of them singletons; the top ten hold around 2.3%. The input for sequencing was blood, taken after dendritic cell vaccination. The receptors originated from a human donor with glioblastoma.

The chain uses TRBV7-2 and TRBJ2-5; TRBD2 matches 10 bases. The J call may be wrong; the DNA end is better matched by TRBJ2-7. In germline, CDR1 is SGHTA, CDR2 FQGNSA. This CDR3 comprises 16 residues. CDR3 sequence (DNA): TGTGCCAGCAGCTTAGTGGGGAGCGGGAGGGCCTACGAGCAGTACTTC. Its translation is CASSLVGSGRAYEQYF.

CDR3 in DNA: TGTGCAAGTCGCTTAGCTCGGGACAGGGCCTACGAGCAGTACTTC. This encodes CASRLARDRAYEQYF. The chain couples TRBV12-2 to TRBJ2-5; the D call of TRBD1 is as the table states it, not checked on the DNA. The tail of the sequence fits TRBJ2-7 better, so the J call may be wrong. TRBV12-2 is an annotated pseudogene. This CDR3 spans 15 amino acids.

The chain links TRBV28 to TRBJ1-1; 8 bases line up with TRBD1. J gave up 9 bases and V 6 bases, and 6 bases lay outside the gene matches. This CDR3 is built from 12 residues. The germline gives CDR1 MDHEN, CDR2 SYDVKM. Here the CDR3 DNA reads TGTGCCAGCAGCATGACAGGGGAAAAAGCTTTCTTT. As protein: CASSMTGEKAFF.

The chain uses TRBV5-4 and TRBJ2-1; 9 positions agree with TRBD2. Germline values: CDR1 SGHNT, CDR2 YYREEE (reference sequence). The CDR3 runs to 15 residues. V shed 0 bases and J 5 bases; nucleotides not matched to a gene: 3. CDR3 DNA: TGTGCCAGCAGCTTGGCCAGCGGGAGGCACAATGAGCAGTTCTTC. It yields the protein CASSLASGRHNEQFF.

V gene TRBV19 combines with J gene TRBJ2-3, with D possibly matching TRBD2 (5 bases). Germline V gene data show CDR1 as LNHDA and CDR2 as SQIVND (reference sequence). The CDR3 spans 13 residues. V gave up 1 base and J gave up 7 bases, with 9 bases separating them. As DNA, the CDR3 is TGTGCCAGTAGTATAGGGTCGGGGTATACGCAGTATTTT. Encoded protein: CASSIGSGYTQYF.

As to this clone: The sample has other DNA sequences that encode this CDR3 too. The chain carries TRBV6-1 and TRBJ2-7, with a possible D match to TRBD1 (6 bases). The CDR3 runs 17 residues. Trimming removed 3 bases from V and 2 bases from J, with 20 bases in between. The germline V gene encodes CDR1 MNHNS and CDR2 SASEGT. CDR3 coding DNA: TGTGCCAGCAGTGAGGCGAGGCTGGGCAGGGGAGCCTACGAGCAGTACTTC. Translating gives CASSEARLGRGAYEQYF.

The chain uses TRBV5-1 and TRBJ2-3; 12 bases fit TRBD2. CDR1 is SGHRS, CDR2 YFSETQ, per germline. CDR3 length: 20 residues. Trimming at V came to 3 bases and at J to 3 bases, leaving 17 bases not matched to a gene. In nucleotides, the CDR3 is TGCGCCAGCAGCTGGGTCCCCTCTAGCGGGGGGGTCGGGACTACAGATACGCAGTATTTT. Its translation: CASSWVPSSGGVGTTDTQYF. Looking up the rest from reference TRBV5-1 and TRBJ2-3 gives the full variable domain: KAGVTQTPRYLIKTRGQQVTLSCSPISGHRSVSWYQQTPGQGLQFLFEYFSETQRNKGNFPGRFSGRQFSNSRSEMNVSTLELGDSALYLCASSWVPSSGGVGTTDTQYFGPGTRLTVL.

The CDR3 is CASSQVGTSGTDTQYF. CDR3 DNA sequence: TGCGCCAGCAGCCAGGTTGGGACTAGCGGGACAGATACGCAGTATTTT. The rearrangement uses TRBV4-3 and TRBJ2-3, with 12 nucleotides matching TRBD2. The CDR3 totals 16 residues. Germline V gene data show CDR1 as LGHNA and CDR2 as YSLEER. Germline trimming cut 3 bases from V and 3 bases from J; bases unmatched to any gene: 4.

This chain uses TRBV10-3 with TRBJ2-2, with TRBD2 matching 7 bases. From germline, CDR1 is ENHRY and CDR2 SYGVKD. The ends lost 2 bases at V and 4 bases at J; junction bases unmatched: 4. The length of the CDR3 is 15 residues. The CDR3, as DNA: TGTGCCATCAGTGAGGGGGGGGGAAGCACCGGGGAGCTGTTTTTT. It translates to CAISEGGGSTGELFF.

V is TRBV11-1 and J is TRBJ2-2, with D possibly matching TRBD1 (5 bases). The CDR3 length is 14 residues. Trimming pared 2 bases from V and 5 bases from J, leaving 9 bases between. Germline V gene sequence: CDR1 SGHAT, CDR2 FQDESV (reference sequence). The CDR3 DNA follows: TGTGCCAGCAGCTTACCCAGGGCGACCGGGGAGCTGTTTTTT. Translating gives CASSLPRATGELFF.

The chain links TRBV5-8 to TRBJ1-5, with 12 bases lining up with TRBD1. The V gene end was trimmed by 3 bases and the J gene end by 7 bases; junction bases not matched to a gene: 8. Germline V gene sequence: CDR1 SGHTS, CDR2 YDEGEE. The CDR3 length is 16 residues. The CDR3 here is CASSSGTGGGEQPQHF. The CDR3 DNA sequence: TGTGCCAGCAGCTCCGGGACAGGGGGCGGGGAGCAGCCCCAGCATTTT. The full variable domain, completed using reference TRBV5-8 and TRBJ1-5, is EAGVTQSPTHLIKTRGQQATLRCSPISGHTSVYWYQQALGLGLQFLLWYDEGEERNRGNFPPRFSGRQFPNYSSELNVNALELEDSALYLCASSSGTGGGEQPQHFGDGTRLSIL.

The genes are TRBV14 and TRBJ1-2; 8 bases map to TRBD1. The V segment lost 4 bases and the J segment 3 bases; nucleotides outside the gene matches: 10. The CDR3 spans 16 residues. The germline V gene has CDR1 SGHDN and CDR2 FVKESK. The chain's CDR3 is CASSPRTGWGDYGYTF. The CDR3 coding sequence is TGTGCCAGCAGCCCCCGGACAGGGTGGGGAGACTATGGCTACACCTTC.

The chain combines TRBV6-4 with TRBJ1-6, with a tentative D call TRBD1 (6 bases). Germline values: CDR1 MRHNA, CDR2 SNTAGT. V lost 3 bases and J 8 bases, leaving 8 bases between the germline ends. This CDR3 contains 13 residues. CDR3 DNA sequence: TGTGCCAGCAGTGAGTCAGGGGATTCACCCCTCCACTTT. This gives the protein CASSESGDSPLHF.

The V call is TRBV7-2, the J call TRBJ2-7; D call uncertain. The CDR3 totals 14 residues. Looked up from germline, CDR1 is SGHTA and CDR2 is FQGNSA. Trimming left V 5 bases short and J 0 bases short, with 11 bases between. This CDR3 is CASSLWASSYEQYF. The CDR3 nucleotides read TGTGCCAGCAGCCTTTGGGCCAGCTCCTACGAGCAGTACTTC.

The chain links TRBV19 to TRBJ2-3, with D tentatively TRBD2 (5 bases). Looked up from germline, CDR1 is LNHDA and CDR2 is SQIVND (reference sequence). This CDR3 spans 13 amino acids. V lost 6 bases and J lost 2, with 9 bases in between. The CDR3 coding sequence is TGTGCCAGTAGCCGGGGAGACACAGATACGCAGTATTTT. Amino acid sequence: CASSRGDTDTQYF.

CDR3 sequence: CASSSVDTQYF. CDR3 bases: TGTGCCAGCAGCTCAGTAGATACGCAGTATTTT. The chain couples TRBV7-9 to TRBJ2-3; D call uncertain. In germline, CDR1 is SEHNR, CDR2 FQNEAQ (reference sequence). V gave up 4 bases and J gave up 5 bases, with 4 bases separating them. The CDR3 has 11 residues.

The rearrangement uses TRBV5-1 and TRBJ1-1; D is unresolved. CDR3 size: 15 residues. Germline V lookup: CDR1 SGHRS, CDR2 YFSETQ. V lost 3 bases, J lost 5 bases, and 17 bases lay in between. The CDR3 spells CASSSADLMRTEAFF. The CDR3, as DNA: TGCGCCAGCAGCTCGGCAGACCTTATGAGGACTGAAGCTTTCTTT.

V gene TRBV2 combines with J gene TRBJ2-3; tentatively, D is TRBD2 (5 bases). The CDR3 is 14 residues long. Looked up from germline, CDR1 is SNHLY and CDR2 is FYNNEI. The V and J ends lost 8 bases and 4 bases respectively, with 16 bases between them. CDR3 in DNA: TGTGCCAGCTACGGACCACTAGGCCCAGATACGCAGTATTTT. This sequence encodes CASYGPLGPDTQYF.

V gene TRBV11-2 combines with J gene TRBJ1-3, with 7 positions matching TRBD1. Germline CDR1 reads SGHAT; CDR2 reads FQNNGV. The CDR3 totals 15 residues. Trimming removed 5 bases from V and 4 bases from J; junction bases left unmatched: 8. As DNA, the CDR3 is TGTGCCAGCAGCGCACTGACAGGGCCCGGAAACACCATATATTTT. Encoded protein: CASSALTGPGNTIYF.

This rearrangement joins TRBV2 to TRBJ2-5, with D tentatively TRBD1 (6 bases). This CDR3 region has 15 residues. Germline V gives CDR1 SNHLY, CDR2 FYNNEI. Trimming cost V 3 bases and J 0 bases, with 11 bases left between them. The DNA of the CDR3 is TGTGCCAGCAGTGACATGACAGGTTACCAAGAGACCCAGTACTTC. Translating gives CASSDMTGYQETQYF.

The V call is TRBV7-2, the J call TRBJ2-3; perhaps TRBD1 as D (5 bases). Germline CDR1 reads SGHTA; CDR2 reads FQGNSA. This CDR3 is built from 14 residues. Trimming cost V 0 bases and J 9 bases, with 13 bases left between them. CDR3 DNA: TGTGCCAGCAGCTTAGCTTCAGGGCCCCAAACGCAGTATTTT. Translated, it gives CASSLASGPQTQYF.

This chain connects TRBV9 to TRBJ2-1, with D perhaps matching TRBD1 (5 bases). The length of the CDR3 is 15 residues. V was pared by 1 base and J by 3 bases, with 11 bases between. Germline lookup yields CDR1 SGDLS and CDR2 YYNGEE. This CDR3 reads CASSVQGTYYNEQFF. CDR3 nucleotide sequence: TGTGCCAGCAGCGTACAGGGCACCTACTACAATGAGCAGTTCTTC.

The chain uses TRBV19 and TRBJ2-7, with 11 nucleotides matching TRBD1. V lost 9 bases, J lost 5 bases, and 9 bases stayed unmatched. The CDR3 spans 14 residues. Germline values: CDR1 LNHDA, CDR2 SQIVND (reference sequence). Written as DNA, the CDR3 is TGTGCCAGCCAGCCCGGACAGGGGGCGAACGAGCAGTACTTC. Translated: CASQPGQGANEQYF.

The gene calls are TRBV7-6 and TRBJ2-7; D gene uncertain. Trimming pared 4 bases from V and 7 bases from J, leaving 14 bases between. The CDR3 has 13 amino acids. The germline V gene has CDR1 SGHVS and CDR2 FNYEAQ. The CDR3 DNA sequence: TGTGCCAGCAGCTCGGGTGGGTCTGGAGAGCAGTACTTC. This codes for CASSSGGSGEQYF. Combining the CDR3 with reference TRBV7-6 and TRBJ2-7 gives the whole variable domain GAGVSQSPRYKVTKRGQDVALRCDPISGHVSLYWYRQALGQGPEFLTYFNYEAQQDKSGLPNDRFSAERPEGSISTLTIQRTEQRDSAMYRCASSSGGSGEQYFGPGTRLTVT.

V is TRBV7-9 and J is TRBJ1-2; 9 nucleotides match TRBD1. Germline assignment: CDR1 SEHNR and CDR2 FQNEAQ (reference sequence). The V gene end was trimmed by 4 bases and the J gene end by 4 bases; junction bases not matched to a gene: 7. The CDR3 covers 15 residues. The CDR3 DNA follows: TGTGCCAGCAGCTCCCTACAGGGGGCCCTCTATGGCTACACCTTC. It yields the protein CASSSLQGALYGYTF.

The chain joins TRBV6-1 to TRBJ2-7, with D hard to call. V was pared by 4 bases and J by 5 bases, with 21 bases between. Looked up from germline, CDR1 is MNHNS and CDR2 is SASEGT. This CDR3 contains 16 residues. CDR3 region: CASSGQTAHSYNEQYF. CDR3 sequence (DNA): TGTGCCAGCAGTGGCCAGACTGCGCACTCCTATAACGAGCAGTACTTC.